The 15 T cell receptor beta chains presented below share a single source sample, sequenced in a study of spatial heterogeneity in lung cancer. This sample's time point: sample taken at primary tumor resection. MiXCR, run by TCRdb on the 5' RACE reads, gives a single entry per CDR3 protein. The table lists 1,600 or so distinct CDR3 sequences, 5.3% of them singletons, with more than 20% in the top ten. This material consisted of normal lung tissue next to the tumor, taken at surgery. The receptors stem from a female donor with early-stage non-small cell lung cancer.

There are many counts of this clonotype. The CDR3 here is CASRARDRGYGEQFF. The CDR3 DNA is TGTGCCAGCAGAGCCCGGGACAGGGGATATGGGGAGCAGTTCTTC. The chain uses TRBV12-3 or TRBV12-4 and TRBJ2-1; 10 bases align to TRBD1. The CDR3 is 15 amino acids. The V gene end was trimmed by 6 bases and the J gene end by 10 bases; junction bases not matched to a gene: 12.

This clonotype rates as medium-sized (0.01 to 0.1%). This chain links TRBV20-1 with TRBJ2-7, with D possibly TRBD2 on 6 matching bases. There are 13 residues in the CDR3. CDR1 and CDR2 (germline): DFQATT, SNEGSKA (reference sequence). Trimming pared 4 bases from V and 3 bases from J, leaving 13 bases between. The DNA for the CDR3 is TGCAGTGCTACCTGGGGAGGCTACTACGAGCAGTACTTC. The encoded protein is CSATWGGYYEQYF.

This clonotype appeared a few times. This chain links TRBV7-2 with TRBJ2-1; D may be TRBD1 or TRBD2 (5 bases each). Germline V CDR1 and CDR2: SGHTA, FQGNSA. The V end lost 5 bases, the J end lost 6 bases, and 17 bases lay between the germline ends. The CDR3 is 15 residues long. The CDR3 spells CASSLGTHGINEQFF. CDR3 DNA sequence: TGTGCCAGCAGCCTCGGGACCCACGGAATCAATGAGCAGTTCTTC.

Ten or more counts support this clonotype. The V call is TRBV12-3 or TRBV12-4, the J call TRBJ1-1, with no clear D. This CDR3 is 14 amino acids long. Trimming took 5 bases from V and 1 from J, leaving 11 bases between them. In nucleotides, the CDR3 is TGTGCCAGCAGTCAGCAAGACGGGAACACTGAAGCTTTCTTT. Its protein is CASSQQDGNTEAFF.

Relative to its sample, this clonotype is medium-sized. V and J are TRBV7-2 and TRBJ1-1, with no clear D. Trimming removed 5 bases from V and 1 base from J, with 5 bases in between. This CDR3 is 12 amino acids long. Germline-derived CDR1 and CDR2 are SGHTA and FQGNSA. The CDR3 spells CASSPQNTEAFF. For the CDR3, the DNA is TGTGCCAGCAGCCCTCAGAACACTGAAGCTTTCTTT.

This clonotype is judged medium-sized. In nucleotides, the CDR3 is TGTGCCAGCACCAAACCCCGCCCAGGGGGCACGAACACCGGGGAGCTGTTTTTT. This sequence encodes CASTKPRPGGTNTGELFF. V and J are TRBV6-2 or TRBV6-3 and TRBJ2-2, with 8 bases that match TRBD1. Germline values: CDR1 MNHEY, CDR2 SVGEGT. The CDR3 length is 18 residues. J was trimmed by 0 bases and V by 7 bases; bases with no gene match: 13.

This clonotype was found many times. This chain's CDR3 is CASSPGGSYNEQFF. The CDR3 DNA sequence: TGTGCCAGCTCACCGGGGGGCTCCTACAATGAGCAGTTCTTC. The V call is TRBV18, the J call TRBJ2-1; D possibly corresponds to TRBD2 (6 bases). Germline V CDR1 and CDR2: KGHSH, LQKENI. There are 14 residues in the CDR3. With 3 bases removed from V and 0 bases from J, the gap between germline ends came to 6 bases.

This clonotype occurred many times. CDR3 region: CATSAGDYGYTF. The CDR3 nucleotides read TGTGCCACATCGGCGGGGGATTATGGCTACACCTTC. The V gene is TRBV19, the J gene TRBJ1-2, with D tentatively TRBD1 (5 bases). The CDR3 consists of 12 residues. Germline assignment: CDR1 LNHDA and CDR2 SQIVND (reference sequence). V was clipped by 10 bases and J by 5 bases, with 14 bases between them.

This clonotype is medium-sized. J is TRBJ2-5 and V is TRBV7-2; 10 positions agree with TRBD2. Germline V CDR1 and CDR2: SGHTA, FQGNSA. CDR3 size: 16 residues. Trimming at V came to 5 bases and at J to 3 bases, leaving 9 bases not matched to a gene. CDR3 nucleotides: TGTGCCAGCAGCCGATACGGACTAGCGGTCGAAGAGACCCAGTACTTC. This gives the protein CASSRYGLAVEETQYF. The variable domain in full, with the rest retrieved from reference TRBV7-2 and TRBJ2-5, is GAGVSQSPSNKVTEKGKDVELRCDPISGHTALYWYRQSLGQGLEFLIYFQGNSAPDKSGLPSDRFSAERTGGSVSTLTIQRTQQEDSAVYLCASSRYGLAVEETQYFGPGTRLLVL.

This clonotype was seen repeatedly, ten times or more. The CDR3 loop is CASSWTIRGDYNEQFF. DNA for the CDR3: TGTGCCAGCAGCTGGACCATTCGAGGGGATTACAATGAGCAGTTCTTC. This chain links TRBV7-9 with TRBJ2-1, with D perhaps assigned TRBD1 or TRBD2 (5 bases each). V lost 4 bases and J lost 4, with 17 bases in between. The CDR3 sequence is 16 residues long. CDR1 is SEHNR and CDR2 is FQNEAQ in the germline V gene (reference sequence).

This clonotype is medium-sized (0.01 to 0.1%). The chain carries TRBV6-2 or TRBV6-3 and TRBJ1-5; maybe TRBD1 (5 bases). V shed 4 bases and J shed 6 bases, with 10 bases lying between them. The CDR3 sequence is 13 residues long. Germline CDR1 MNHEY, CDR2 SVGEGT. The CDR3 protein is CASSWAQGQPQHF. Written as DNA, the CDR3 is TGTGCCAGCAGTTGGGCCCAGGGTCAGCCCCAGCATTTT.

The sample holds a few counts of this clonotype. This chain connects TRBV5-1 to TRBJ2-1; 7 bases map to TRBD1. The germline gives CDR1 SGHRS, CDR2 YFSETQ. V shed 4 bases and J 10 bases; nucleotides not matched to a gene: 17. This CDR3 has 16 amino acids. The CDR3 region is CASSTVQGTHRLEQFF. CDR3 bases: TGCGCCAGCAGCACCGTACAGGGGACCCACCGATTAGAGCAGTTCTTC.

This clonotype was counted many times. The chain links TRBV5-6 to TRBJ1-3; D not certain. Germline CDR1 is SGHDT and CDR2 is YYEEEE. The CDR3 runs 16 residues. Trimming removed 3 bases at V and 0 bases at J, with 13 bases between. DNA for the CDR3: TGTGCCAGCAGCTCTGACGGACTACTCTCTGGAAACACCATATATTTT. It translates to CASSSDGLLSGNTIYF.

This clonotype is medium-sized in the sample. The chain recombines TRBV27 with TRBJ1-1; TRBD1 might be the D (6 bases). The CDR3 covers 16 residues. The ends were cut back, 5 bases at V and 1 base at J, with 17 bases in the middle. Germline V gene data show CDR1 as MNHEY and CDR2 as SMNVEV (reference sequence). This CDR3 is CASSPSRTVKNTEAFF. As DNA, the CDR3 is TGTGCCAGCAGTCCCTCGAGGACAGTCAAGAACACTGAAGCTTTCTTT.

This clonotype has at least ten counts. The chain has TRBV10-1 and TRBJ2-7; no reliable D call. Trimming stripped 3 bases from V and 2 bases from J, with 14 bases between. The CDR3 is 15 amino acids. The germline CDR1 and CDR2 sequences are WNHNN and SYGVQD (reference sequence). The DNA for the CDR3 is TGCGCCAGCAGTGAATCGAGCCCCCCGACCTACGAGCAGTACTTC. It encodes CASSESSPPTYEQYF.